These 9 T cell receptor beta chains originate from one sample sequenced in a study of blood T cell repertoires in COVID-19. Assay: immunoSEQ multiplex PCR; the TCRdb copy retains only in-frame clones and omits some. Among fewer than 300,000 clones, 88% were seen once, and the ten largest hold 9% to 9.5%. The sequencing input was peripheral blood. The source of these receptors is a man aged 18-30 years with active or convalescent COVID-19.

The count of this clone is one. The chain links TRBV13 to TRBJ1-2; 7 nucleotides agree with TRBD1. The V gene's germline CDR1 is PRHDT and CDR2 FYEKMQ (reference sequence). The CDR3 spans 14 residues. Trimming cost V 8 bases and J 4 bases; bases outside gene matches: 10. The DNA of the CDR3 is TGTGCCAGCCAACGTAGGGGGCGCGGCTATGGCTACACCTTC. It specifies CASQRRGRGYGYTF.

V gene TRBV11-2 combines with J gene TRBJ2-4; no firm D call. CDR3 length: 19 amino acids. Germline V gene data show CDR1 as SGHAT and CDR2 as FQNNGV. The V gene lost 2 bases and the J gene lost 0 bases, with 20 bases spanning the gap. The CDR3 protein is CASSLLQATKGIAKNIQYF. CDR3 bases: TGTGCCAGCAGCTTACTCCAGGCTACAAAAGGTATAGCCAAAAACATTCAGTACTTC. Using reference TRBV11-2 and TRBJ2-4 for the parts outside the CDR3, the full variable domain is EAGVAQSPRYKIIEKRQSVAFWCNPISGHATLYWYQQILGQGPKLLIQFQNNGVVDDSQLPKDRFSAERLKGVDSTLKIQPAKLEDSAVYLCASSLLQATKGIAKNIQYFGAGTRLSVL.

The rearrangement uses TRBV7-9 and TRBJ1-4; D is possibly TRBD1 (5 bases). Trimming stripped 6 bases from V and 6 bases from J, with 14 bases between. CDR1 and CDR2 (germline): SEHNR, FQNEAQ (reference sequence). This CDR3 has 14 amino acids. CDR3 protein: CASRKGGGDEKLFF. The CDR3 coding sequence is TGTGCCAGCAGGAAGGGAGGAGGGGATGAAAAACTGTTTTTT.

The V call is TRBV27, the J call TRBJ2-3, with TRBD1 matching 10 bases. This CDR3 spans 17 amino acids. The ends lost 4 bases at V and 3 bases at J; junction bases unmatched: 10. Per germline, CDR1 MNHEY and CDR2 SMNVEV (reference sequence). The CDR3 nucleotides read TGTGCCAGCAGTTCGCCCTTTCTGGGACAGGGGACAGATACGCAGTATTTT. Its translation is CASSSPFLGQGTDTQYF.

The V and J genes are TRBV14 and TRBJ2-5, with D tentatively TRBD1 (5 bases). Germline CDR1 SGHDN, CDR2 FVKESK. The length of the CDR3 is 11 residues. Trimming took off 4 bases at V and 5 bases at J, with 5 bases between the two ends. The DNA of the CDR3 is TGTGCCAGCAGCCCAGGGGAGACCCAGTACTTC. Amino acid sequence: CASSPGETQYF.

This chain connects TRBV5-1 to TRBJ2-7; D might be TRBD1 (6 bases). CDR1 and CDR2 from the germline V gene are SGHRS and YFSETQ. V was shortened by 4 bases and J by 3 bases, with 11 bases between the two germline ends. CDR3 size: 13 residues. The CDR3 DNA follows: TGCGCCAGCAGCCACGGACAGAACTACGAGCAGTACTTC. This gives the protein CASSHGQNYEQYF. Full variable domain (rest looked up from reference TRBV5-1 and TRBJ2-7): KAGVTQTPRYLIKTRGQQVTLSCSPISGHRSVSWYQQTPGQGLQFLFEYFSETQRNKGNFPGRFSGRQFSNSRSEMNVSTLELGDSALYLCASSHGQNYEQYFGPGTRLTVT.

The genes are TRBV6-2 or TRBV6-3 and TRBJ1-6; no definite D call. This CDR3 is 13 amino acids long. The ends were cut back, 5 bases at V and 10 bases at J, with 12 bases in the middle. The V gene's germline CDR1 is MNHEY and CDR2 SVGEGT. CDR3 sequence (DNA): TGTGCCAGCAGTCAACTTTGGGCGTCACCCCTCCACTTT. Translation gives CASSQLWASPLHF.

The V gene is TRBV27, the J gene TRBJ1-1; D not certain. This CDR3 is built from 13 residues. V was clipped by 0 bases and J by 8 bases, with 10 bases between them. The V gene's germline CDR1 is MNHEY and CDR2 SMNVEV (reference sequence). CDR3 sequence (DNA): TGTGCCAGCAGTTTATCTGTTGGGGAGGAAGCTTTCTTT. Residues: CASSLSVGEEAFF.

The chain joins TRBV5-1 to TRBJ2-2; 9 bases align to TRBD1. The germline V gene has CDR1 SGHRS and CDR2 YFSETQ. The V gene end was trimmed by 4 bases and the J gene end by 8 bases; junction bases not matched to a gene: 12. CDR3 length: 16 residues. The CDR3 reads CASSPAGTGRGGELFF. DNA for the CDR3: TGCGCCAGCAGCCCCGCCGGGACAGGGCGAGGGGGGGAGCTGTTTTTT.